This TCR beta chain was identified in a study of CD8 T cells in ankylosing spondylitis (dated by TCRdb to about 2017). At the level of the whole study: The study set out to find disease-linked TCR variants by profiling T cell receptor beta repertoires in ankylosing spondylitis patients and healthy donors. The full study cohort comprised 20 to 25 ankylosing spondylitis patients and roughly 110 healthy donors. Peripheral blood samples were taken, and synovial fluid was additionally collected from ankylosing spondylitis patients. Broader findings and caveats from the paper: According to the report, matched synovial fluid samples from ankylosing spondylitis patients were significantly enriched for the disease-linked clones. Some of the motif variants had been reported before in the synovial fluid and blood of reactive arthritis patients, a finding that suggests common disease-initiation mechanisms. Blood from ankylosing spondylitis patients appeared to be characterized by a TCR beta motif made up of eight highly homologous amino acid variants. The disease-linked clones had a CD8+ phenotype and were found at relatively low frequencies in peripheral blood.

This clonotype has a count of ten or more. Its antigen has not been determined. No quality values exist for individual bases; no much larger clone is one base distant. Sequencing took place on an Illumina HiSeq 2500. TCR beta libraries were prepared by quantitative 5'-RACE with molecular barcodes. The published analysis was carried out like this. Disease-linked TCR variants were identified with a new computational method built on a probabilistic model of VDJ rearrangement. Clones were called with MiXCR by TCRdb after fastp trimmed the public reads at Q25, and only in-frame beta chains were retained. When rows share a CDR3 protein, they turn into one entry using the most common DNA and genes. TCRdb, not the original authors, processed these V and J calls. A total of about 260,000 distinct CDR3 sequences appear in this sample, over 15% of them only once. Of the sample, under 8.5% is held by the ten largest clones.

Reading from cysteine to phenylalanine, the CDR3 counts 15 amino acids. Only CDR3 DNA is held: 45 bases, read in frame from base 1. CDR1 SGHRS and CDR2 YFSETQ were looked up in the germline V gene. V is pared back by 4 bases and J by 1 base, with 14 bases lying between the germline termini. Sequencing was carried out using blood, either unsorted or a sorted T cell fraction (not recorded which). The sequence joins TRBV5-1 to TRBJ1-1; the D gene is not confidently resolved. The TCR comes from a male donor with ankylosing spondylitis or in good health (not recorded which). CDR3 region: CASSHRGAENTEAFF. The nucleotide sequence reads as follows: TGCGCCAGCAGCCACCGTGGCGCGGAGAACACTGAAGCTTTCTTT.